This T cell receptor beta chain was sequenced during a study of blood T cell repertoires in COVID-19. Across the whole study: PBMCs, B-cell-depleted T cells, or T cells were the source of the cDNA or gDNA that made up the material.

This CDR3 region has 14 residues. Germline V gene data show CDR1 as LNHDA and CDR2 as SQIVND (reference sequence). Deletions cut 6 bases from V and 0 bases from J, with 9 bases between. Original handling: The assay estimated nucleated cells by amplifying reference gene primers. The assay was immunoSEQ multiplex PCR, and TCRdb's table has in-frame clones only and misses some. The V and J calls and clone size were taken over from that table, and D and trimming were inferred from the DNA. The table has 55,000 to 65,000 clones, roughly 88% seen once. Sequencing used peripheral blood. V is TRBV19 and J is TRBJ1-3; weak D call: TRBD1 (6 bases). This receptor was identified in a man aged 55 to 70 with acute or convalescent COVID-19. CDR3 sequence (DNA): TGTGCCAGTAGCCAGGGGACCTCTGGAAACACCATATATTTT. It specifies CASSQGTSGNTIYF. Together with reference TRBV19 and TRBJ1-3, the CDR3 gives the full variable domain: DGGITQSPKYLFRKEGQNVTLSCEQNLNHDAMYWYRQDPGQGLRLIYYSQIVNDFQKGDIAEGYSVSREKKESFPLTVTSAQKNPTAFYLCASSQGTSGNTIYFGEGSWLTVV.